This T cell receptor (beta chain) stems from a study of T cell changes during pregnancy in multiple sclerosis (dated by TCRdb to between 2017 and 2020). With regard to the full study: The study looked at changes in the T cell repertoire across pregnancy in women with multiple sclerosis.

Comment on this clone: No antigen is known for it. There are no base qualities to consult, and no much larger clone falls within one base.

Including cysteine and phenylalanine, the CDR3 has 11 amino acids. Only CDR3 DNA remains: 33 bases, in frame from the first base. V lost 5 bases and J lost 5 bases; the stretch between them is 6 bases long. CDR1 and CDR2, looked up from the germline V gene, are MNHEY and SVGAGI. Library preparation was by the immunoSEQ multiplex PCR assay. TCRdb took over this immuneACCESS table, retaining in-frame rearrangements with V and J assigned. Such tables are incomplete; in checked studies, under half of the missing clones stem from an unresolved V gene, and the remainder is unexplained. Present in this sample are tens of thousands of clones, around 93% of which were seen just once. The ten largest clones capture 1.1% to 1.5% of the sample.

The rearrangement joined TRBV6-5 to TRBJ2-5; the D gene cannot be named for sure. The sample consisted of peripheral blood, taken in the third trimester of pregnancy. The sequence was obtained from a female donor in good health, enrolled as a control in a pregnancy study. The sequenced DNA is TGTGCCAGCAGTACCCGGGAGACCCAGTACTTC. Its protein reads: CASSTRETQYF.